This T cell receptor (beta chain) was sequenced during a study of cytomegalovirus exposure and HLA in healthy donors. There are 14 residues in the CDR3. With V trimmed by 3 bases and J by 7 bases, 9 bases remained unmatched. Germline V gene data show CDR1 as MNHEY and CDR2 as SVGAGI. Turning to this clone: What it binds is unknown.

The study's findings and limits: In vitro work confirmed that a few CMV-associated chains recognize CMV antigens. The study put 150 to 200 TCR beta chains on its list as cytomegalovirus-associated. Later, TCR association rates were found to vary by HLA locus, highest for DRB1 and lowest for HLA-C.

Amplification used 60 Vbeta primers and 13 Jbeta primers. Profiled with immunoSEQ multiplex PCR; TCRdb holds only in-frame clones, not every one. The profile covers roughly 100,000 clones, with approximately 79% appearing a single time and around 3% taken by the ten largest. The clonotype was recovered from a woman aged 40 to 50 in good health and CMV-seronegative. V is TRBV6-5 and J is TRBJ2-7; 7 nucleotides agree with TRBD2. The sequencing input was PBMCs. As DNA, the CDR3 is TGTGCCAGCAGTTATGGGGGGGAGGTAAGAGAGCAGTACTTC. It translates to CASSYGGEVREQYF.